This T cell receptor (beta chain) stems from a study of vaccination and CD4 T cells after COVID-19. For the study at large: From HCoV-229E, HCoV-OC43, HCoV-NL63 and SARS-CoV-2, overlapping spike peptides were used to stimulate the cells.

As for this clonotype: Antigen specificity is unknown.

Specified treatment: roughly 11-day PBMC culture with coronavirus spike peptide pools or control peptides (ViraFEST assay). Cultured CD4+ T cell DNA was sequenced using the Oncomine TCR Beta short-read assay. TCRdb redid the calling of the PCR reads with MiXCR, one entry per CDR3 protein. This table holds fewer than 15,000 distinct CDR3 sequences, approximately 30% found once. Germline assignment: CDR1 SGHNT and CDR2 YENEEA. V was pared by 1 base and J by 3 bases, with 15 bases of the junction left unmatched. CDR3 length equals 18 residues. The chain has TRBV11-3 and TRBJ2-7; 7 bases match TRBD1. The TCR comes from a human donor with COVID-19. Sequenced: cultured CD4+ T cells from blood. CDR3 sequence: CASSLVHWVTGPNYEQYF. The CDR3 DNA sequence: TGTGCCAGCAGCTTAGTTCATTGGGTGACAGGGCCGAACTACGAGCAGTACTTC.